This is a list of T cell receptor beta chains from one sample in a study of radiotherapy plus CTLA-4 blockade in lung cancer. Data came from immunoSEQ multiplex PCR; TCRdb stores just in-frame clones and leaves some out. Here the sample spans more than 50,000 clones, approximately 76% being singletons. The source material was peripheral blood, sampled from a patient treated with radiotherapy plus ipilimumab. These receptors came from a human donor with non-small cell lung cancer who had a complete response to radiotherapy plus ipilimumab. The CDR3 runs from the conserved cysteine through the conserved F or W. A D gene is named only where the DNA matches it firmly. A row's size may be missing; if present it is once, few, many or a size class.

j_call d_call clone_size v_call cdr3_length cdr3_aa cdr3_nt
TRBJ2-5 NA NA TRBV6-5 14 CASSYGPGWETQYF TGTGCCAGCAGTTACGGGCCAGGTTGGGAGACCCAGTACTTC
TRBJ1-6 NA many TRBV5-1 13 CASSLAAGAPLHF TGCGCCAGCAGCTTGGCCGCAGGGGCACCCCTCCACTTT
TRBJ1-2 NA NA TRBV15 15 CATSRDRAVAGGYTF TGTGCCACCAGCAGAGATAGGGCAGTCGCGGGTGGCTACACCTTC
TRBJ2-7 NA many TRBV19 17 CASRIHHQQGMSYEQYF TGTGCCAGTAGGATTCACCACCAACAGGGCATGTCCTACGAGCAGTACTTC
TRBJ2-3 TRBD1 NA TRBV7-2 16 CASSFRTGAFTDTQYF TGTGCCAGCAGCTTTAGGACAGGGGCCTTCACAGATACGCAGTATTTT
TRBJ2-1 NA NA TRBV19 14 CASTKTPSYNEQFF TGTGCCAGTACAAAGACACCCTCCTACAATGAGCAGTTCTTC
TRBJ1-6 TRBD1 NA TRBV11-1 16 CASSSGQGFYNSPLHF TGTGCCAGCAGCTCAGGACAGGGGTTTTATAATTCACCCCTCCACTTT
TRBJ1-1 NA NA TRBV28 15 CASIPWGPGRTEAFF TGTGCCAGCATCCCCTGGGGCCCCGGCAGGACTGAAGCTTTCTTT
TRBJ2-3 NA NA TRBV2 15 CASSNGQGTTDTQYF TGTGCCAGCAGTAACGGGCAGGGGACGACAGATACGCAGTATTTT
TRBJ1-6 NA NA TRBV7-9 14 CASSFGQLNSPLHF TGTGCCAGCAGCTTCGGACAGCTAAATTCACCCCTCCACTTT
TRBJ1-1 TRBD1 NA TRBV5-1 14 CASSSGTGGTEAFF TGCGCCAGCAGCAGCGGGACAGGGGGGACTGAAGCTTTCTTT
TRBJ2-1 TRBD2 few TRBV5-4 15 CASSLGTSGNNEQFF TGTGCCAGCAGCTTAGGAACTAGCGGGAACAATGAGCAGTTCTTC
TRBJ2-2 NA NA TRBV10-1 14 CASSGQSNTGELFF TGCGCCAGCAGTGGACAGTCGAACACCGGGGAGCTGTTTTTT
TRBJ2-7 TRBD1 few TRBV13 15 CASRRQTGGRYEQYF TGTGCCAGCAGGCGCCAAACAGGGGGCCGGTACGAGCAGTACTTC
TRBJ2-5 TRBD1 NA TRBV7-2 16 CASSQGDRFMEETQYF TGTGCCAGCAGCCAAGGGGACAGGTTTATGGAAGAGACCCAGTACTTC
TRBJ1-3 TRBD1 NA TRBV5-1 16 CASSLAGQGAGNTIYF TGCGCCAGCAGCTTGGCCGGACAGGGGGCGGGAAACACCATATATTTT
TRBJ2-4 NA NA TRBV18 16 CASSPADIRAKNIQYF TGTGCCAGCTCACCGGCGGACATAAGGGCCAAAAACATTCAGTACTTC
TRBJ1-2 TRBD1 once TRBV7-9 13 CASSPTGGSGYTF TGTGCCAGCAGCCCGACAGGGGGCAGTGGCTACACCTTC
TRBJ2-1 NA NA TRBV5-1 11 CASSFQNEQFF TGCGCCAGCAGCTTTCAAAATGAGCAGTTCTTC
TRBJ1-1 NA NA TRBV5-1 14 CASSLGAGPNEDFF TGCGCCAGCAGCTTGGGGGCGGGACCGAATGAGGATTTCTTT
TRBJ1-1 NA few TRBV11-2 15 CASSLSPGSNTEAFF TGTGCCAGCAGCTTATCCCCAGGGTCGAACACTGAAGCTTTCTTT
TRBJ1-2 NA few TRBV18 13 CASSQGEDYGYTF TGTGCCAGCTCACAGGGGGAAGACTATGGCTACACCTTC
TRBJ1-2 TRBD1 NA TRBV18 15 CASSPLTGTGGGYTF TGTGCCAGCTCACCGCTAACCGGGACAGGGGGAGGCTACACCTTC
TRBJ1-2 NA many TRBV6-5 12 CASSLDSWGYTF TGTGCCAGCAGTTTGGACAGCTGGGGCTACACCTTC
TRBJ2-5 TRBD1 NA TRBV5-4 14 CASSHGTAEETQYF TGTGCCAGCAGCCACGGGACAGCCGAAGAGACCCAGTACTTC
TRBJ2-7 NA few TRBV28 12 CASSLHGYEQYF TGTGCCAGCAGTTTACACGGGTACGAGCAGTACTTC
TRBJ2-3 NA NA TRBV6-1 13 CASLDTRTDTQYF TGTGCCAGCCTGGACACCCGCACAGATACGCAGTATTTT
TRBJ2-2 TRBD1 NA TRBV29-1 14 CSVSTGGLTGELFF TGCAGCGTATCCACAGGGGGGTTAACCGGGGAGCTGTTTTTT
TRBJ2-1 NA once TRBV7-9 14 CASSYTGFANEQFF TGTGCCAGCAGCTATACAGGGTTCGCCAATGAGCAGTTCTTC